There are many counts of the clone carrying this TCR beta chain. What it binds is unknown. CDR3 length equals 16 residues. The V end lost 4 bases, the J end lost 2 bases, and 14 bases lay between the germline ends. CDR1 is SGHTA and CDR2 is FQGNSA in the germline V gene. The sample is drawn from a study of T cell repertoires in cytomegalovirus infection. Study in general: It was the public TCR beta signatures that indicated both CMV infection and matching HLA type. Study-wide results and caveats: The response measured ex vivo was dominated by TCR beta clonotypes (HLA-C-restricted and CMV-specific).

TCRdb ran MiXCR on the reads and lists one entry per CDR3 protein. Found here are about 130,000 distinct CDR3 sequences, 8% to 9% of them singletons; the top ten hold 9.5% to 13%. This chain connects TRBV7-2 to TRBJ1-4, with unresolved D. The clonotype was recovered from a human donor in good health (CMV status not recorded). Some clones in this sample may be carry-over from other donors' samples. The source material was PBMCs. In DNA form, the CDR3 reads TGTGCCAGCAGCTCGGAACGGCGGAATACTAATGAAAAACTGTTTTTT. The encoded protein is CASSSERRNTNEKLFF.